A single sample gave rise to the 22 T cell receptor beta chains below, sequenced in a study of regulatory T cells in long-lasting Graves disease. Time point described: newly diagnosed GD, antithyroid drugs for less than 3 months. Isolated PBMC RNA provided the starting material for the TCR library. For TCR beta, libraries came from iRepertoire HTBI primers and Arm-PCR of CDR3 regions. TCRdb re-analysed the multiplex PCR reads in MiXCR, keeping a single row per CDR3 protein. The table has about 440,000 distinct CDR3 sequences, approximately 15% seen once. This sample also appeared in a second study, on T cells in Graves' hyperthyroidism and ophthalmopathy.

This material consisted of peripheral blood mononuclear cells (PBMCs), taken at new diagnosis, from a patient treated with antithyroid drugs. The source of these receptors is a young woman with Graves disease.

As for this clonotype: One base away lies a much larger clone, so this may be a sequencing read error. The CDR3 sequence: CASSESKPGQGRTLYEQFF. CDR3 sequence (DNA): TGTGCCAGCAGTGAATCGAAGCCGGGACAGGGGAGGACTCTCTACGAGCAGTTCTTC. V usage is TRBV6-1 and J usage is TRBJ2-1, with 10 positions matching TRBD1. V shed 2 bases, J shed 10 bases, and the junction held 20 bases outside the gene matches. Looked up from germline, CDR1 is MNHNS and CDR2 is SASEGT. The CDR3 consists of 19 residues.

This clonotype was recorded at least ten times. The J gene is TRBJ2-7, the V gene TRBV7-9; TRBD2 is a possible D gene (5 bases). The V gene's germline CDR1 is SEHNR and CDR2 FQNEAQ (reference sequence). Trimming cost V 5 bases and J 7 bases, with 15 bases left between them. The CDR3 runs 13 residues. The CDR3 protein is CASSLGLTGEQYF. The CDR3 DNA sequence: TGTGCCAGCAGCCTCGGGCTAACGGGAGAGCAGTACTTC.

This clonotype was seen ten or more times. The chain joins TRBV3-1 to TRBJ1-1; tentative D call: TRBD1 (5 bases). The V gene's germline CDR1 is LGHDT and CDR2 YNNKEL (reference sequence). The V and J ends lost 4 bases and 0 bases respectively, with 9 bases between them. The CDR3 has 14 amino acids. DNA of the CDR3: TGTGCCAGCAGCCCACCGACAGTGAACACTGAAGCTTTCTTT. Amino acid sequence: CASSPPTVNTEAFF.

At least ten counts were recorded for this clonotype. The chain couples TRBV20-1 to TRBJ1-1, with 7 bases matching TRBD1. The CDR3 has 16 residues. With V trimmed by 0 bases and J by 3 bases, 10 bases remained unmatched. Germline V gene data show CDR1 as DFQATT and CDR2 as SNEGSKA (reference sequence). As DNA, the CDR3 is TGCAGTGCTAGAGATCGATCTGACAGGGCAGACACTGAAGCTTTCTTT. Translating gives CSARDRSDRADTEAFF.

This clonotype was counted many times. The chain links TRBV9 to TRBJ2-7; 11 nucleotides line up with TRBD2. Germline CDR1 is SGDLS and CDR2 is YYNGEE. The CDR3 covers 15 residues. V was clipped by 3 bases and J by 6 bases; unmatched bases: 8. The CDR3 DNA follows: TGTGCCAGCAGCGCCCGACTAGCGGGGACCTCCGAGCAGTACTTC. Its translation is CASSARLAGTSEQYF.

The gene calls are TRBV12-3 or TRBV12-4 and TRBJ1-1; no clear D. This CDR3 spans 12 amino acids. Trimming pared 8 bases from V and 5 bases from J, leaving 12 bases between. The chain's CDR3 is CASGLSGTEAFF. Written as DNA, the CDR3 is TGTGCCAGCGGCCTGTCAGGAACTGAAGCTTTCTTT.

The chain recombines TRBV19 with TRBJ2-1, with TRBD2 matching 10 bases. The CDR3 totals 16 residues. J lost 6 bases, V lost 6 bases, and 11 bases had no gene match. In germline, CDR1 is LNHDA, CDR2 SQIVND (reference sequence). The DNA of the CDR3 is TGTGCCAGTAGGGCAGAAAGCGGGAGGGCCATCAATGAGCAGTTCTTC. As protein: CASRAESGRAINEQFF.

This clonotype was counted ten times or more. This rearrangement joins TRBV19 to TRBJ1-2; D gene ambiguous. The ends were cut back, 5 bases at V and 2 bases at J, with 9 bases in the middle. The CDR3 covers 13 residues. Germline V CDR1 and CDR2: LNHDA, SQIVND (reference sequence). CDR3: CASSSGRNYGYTF. In DNA form, the CDR3 reads TGTGCCAGTAGTTCCGGACGCAACTATGGCTACACCTTC.

The rearrangement links TRBV6-2 or TRBV6-3 to TRBJ2-3, with TRBD2 identical over 10 bases. J gave up 4 bases and V 5 bases, and 21 bases lay outside the gene matches. CDR3 length: 20 amino acids. Germline-derived CDR1 and CDR2 are MNHEY and SVGEGT. The CDR3: CASSPHAASGRRGSADTQYF. The CDR3 DNA reads as TGTGCCAGCAGTCCCCACGCGGCTAGCGGGAGAAGAGGAAGTGCAGATACGCAGTATTTT.

The chain carries TRBV6-1 and TRBJ2-1; 7 bases agree with TRBD2. With 7 bases clipped from V and 2 bases from J, the junction kept 8 bases outside the gene matches. Germline V gene data show CDR1 as MNHNS and CDR2 as SASEGT. CDR3 length: 15 residues. The CDR3 bases are TGTGCCAGCAAAGCTCGGCTAGCGGCCTACAATGAGCAGTTCTTC. Its protein product is CASKARLAAYNEQFF.

The V and J genes are TRBV29-1 and TRBJ2-7, with 7 bases that match TRBD1. Germline CDR1 SQVTM, CDR2 ANQGSEA. Trimming cost V 4 bases and J 3 bases; bases outside gene matches: 3. CDR3 length equals 12 residues. This CDR3 reads CSVVDRDYEQYF. DNA of the CDR3: TGCAGCGTTGTCGACAGGGACTACGAGCAGTACTTC.

This clonotype was counted only a few times. The gene calls are TRBV6-1 and TRBJ2-4; no clear D. The V end was cut by 0 bases, the J end by 10 bases, with 7 bases between. Germline CDR1 and CDR2: MNHNS and SASEGT. The CDR3 contains 12 residues. CDR3 sequence (DNA): TGTGCCAGCAGTGAAGCTAGCCCTATTCAGTACTTC. The encoded protein is CASSEASPIQYF.

A word on this clonotype: Being one base from a much bigger clone, this may be a read error. This rearrangement joins TRBV3-1 to TRBJ1-2, with D unclear. Germline CDR1 is LGHDT and CDR2 is YNNKEL (reference sequence). This CDR3 has 15 residues. V lost 0 bases, J lost 6 bases, and 14 bases lay in between. In nucleotides, the CDR3 is TGTGCCAGCAGCCAAGAAACCAGAGCCCCCCATGGCTACACCTTC. Protein: CASSQETRAPHGYTF. The entire variable domain, with the rest obtained from reference TRBV3-1 and TRBJ1-2, is as follows: DTAVSQTPKYLVTQMGNDKSIKCEQNLGHDTMYWYKQDSKKFLKIMFSYNNKELIINETVPNRFSPKSPDKAHLNLHINSLELGDSAVYFCASSQETRAPHGYTFGSGTRLTVV.

This clonotype came up many times. The chain couples TRBV28 to TRBJ1-1; 9 bases fit TRBD1. The length of the CDR3 is 16 residues. Germline assignment: CDR1 MDHEN and CDR2 SYDVKM. The J segment lost 1 base and the V segment lost 1 base, leaving 4 bases of the junction unmatched. In DNA, the CDR3 is TGTGCCAGCAGTTTATTTACAGGGGGCCGGAACACTGAAGCTTTCTTT. Protein: CASSLFTGGRNTEAFF.

This clonotype was counted ten times or more. J is TRBJ2-1 and V is TRBV6-5; no reliable D call. This CDR3 has 13 residues. Germline loops: CDR1 MNHEY, CDR2 SVGAGI. V was clipped by 0 bases and J by 6 bases, with 6 bases between them. The CDR3 sequence: CASSYSSGNEQFF. CDR3 DNA: TGTGCCAGCAGTTACTCGTCGGGCAATGAGCAGTTCTTC.

Ten or more counts support this clonotype. This sequence joins TRBV6-1 and TRBJ2-7; 14 bases are a match to TRBD2. Germline CDR1 MNHNS, CDR2 SASEGT. The CDR3 runs to 15 residues. V trimming: 8 bases; J trimming: 3 bases; junction bases outside the gene matches: 6. CDR3 sequence: CASGSGLAGGYEQYF. The CDR3 bases are TGTGCCAGCGGCTCCGGACTAGCGGGAGGCTACGAGCAGTACTTC.

This clonotype was seen a handful of times. This chain connects TRBV7-3 to TRBJ2-1; D gene ambiguous. With 5 bases removed from V and 6 bases from J, the gap between germline ends came to 8 bases. This CDR3 spans 12 amino acids. Germline V lookup: CDR1 SGHTA, CDR2 FQGTGA. CDR3 nucleotide sequence: TGTGCCAGCAGCCTACAGTCCAATGAGCAGTTCTTC. Amino acid sequence: CASSLQSNEQFF. Full variable domain (missing parts from reference TRBV7-3 and TRBJ2-1): GAGVSQTPSNKVTEKGKYVELRCDPISGHTALYWYRQSLGQGPEFLIYFQGTGAADDSGLPNDRFFAVRPEGSVSTLKIQRTERGDSAVYLCASSLQSNEQFFGPGTRLTVL.

As for this clonotype: This may be a read error: a much more frequent sequence differs by one nucleotide. V and J are TRBV28 and TRBJ2-3, with D unresolved. Trimming removed 7 bases at V and 4 bases at J, with 15 bases between. Germline CDR1 and CDR2: MDHEN and SYDVKM. This CDR3 has 14 residues. CDR3 residues: CASTATDAADTQYF. CDR3 DNA: TGTGCCAGCACCGCCACGGACGCTGCAGATACGCAGTATTTT.

There are a few counts of this clonotype. A single base separates this from a much larger clone, so it may be a read error. The conserved final phenylalanine or tryptophan is absent from the CDR3, which likely points to a read error. This rearrangement joins TRBV7-2 to TRBJ2-1, with 14 bases aligning to TRBD2. Per the germline V gene, CDR1 is SGHTA and CDR2 is FQGNSA. V shed 1 base and J 7 bases; nucleotides not matched to a gene: 0. The CDR3 covers 15 residues. Written as DNA, the CDR3 is TGTGCCAGCAGCTTAGGGACTAGCGGGAGGAATGAGCAGTTCCTC. Translation gives CASSLGTSGRNEQFL.

The sample holds many counts of this clonotype. The chain is built from TRBV7-9 and TRBJ2-3; 8 nucleotides agree with TRBD1. The length of the CDR3 is 19 residues. After removal of 1 base from V and 3 bases from J, the junction contained 15 bases not matched to a gene. Germline V gene lookup returns CDR1 SEHNR and CDR2 FQNEAQ (reference sequence). The CDR3 is CASSLDVFFGTGVTDTQYF. The CDR3 DNA follows: TGTGCCAGCAGCTTAGACGTCTTCTTTGGGACAGGAGTTACAGATACGCAGTATTTT.

This clonotype was detected a few times. This chain joins TRBV7-2 and TRBJ2-1; D is ambiguous. This CDR3 contains 17 residues. Germline CDR1 and CDR2: SGHTA and FQGNSA. V gave up 0 bases and J gave up 6 bases, with 18 bases separating them. CDR3 sequence (DNA): TGTGCCAGCAGCTTAGCCCTCCTCTCATCCCTTGGCAATGAGCAGTTCTTC. Amino acid sequence: CASSLALLSSLGNEQFF. Together with reference TRBV7-2 and TRBJ2-1, the CDR3 gives the full variable domain: GAGVSQSPSNKVTEKGKDVELRCDPISGHTALYWYRQSLGQGLEFLIYFQGNSAPDKSGLPSDRFSAERTGGSVSTLTIQRTQQEDSAVYLCASSLALLSSLGNEQFFGPGTRLTVL.

This clonotype was counted between two and nine times. V gene TRBV27 combines with J gene TRBJ1-3, with D possibly being TRBD1 (6 bases). There are 14 residues in the CDR3. V was clipped by 6 bases and J by 4 bases, with 13 bases between them. CDR1 is MNHEY, CDR2 SMNVEV, per germline (reference sequence). CDR3 DNA sequence: TGTGCCAGCAGCAAAACAGGGTTCGGAAACACCATATATTTT. The encoded protein is CASSKTGFGNTIYF.